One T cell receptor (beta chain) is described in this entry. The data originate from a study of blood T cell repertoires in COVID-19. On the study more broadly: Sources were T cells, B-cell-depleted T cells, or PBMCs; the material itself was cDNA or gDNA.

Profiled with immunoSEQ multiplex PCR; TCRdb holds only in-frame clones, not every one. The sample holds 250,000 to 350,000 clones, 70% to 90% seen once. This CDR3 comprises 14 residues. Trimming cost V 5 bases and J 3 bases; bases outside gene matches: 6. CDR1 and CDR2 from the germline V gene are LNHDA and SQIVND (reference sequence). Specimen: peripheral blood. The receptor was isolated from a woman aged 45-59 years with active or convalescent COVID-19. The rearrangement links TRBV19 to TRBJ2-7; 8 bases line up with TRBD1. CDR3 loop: CASSFTGTGYEQYF. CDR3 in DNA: TGTGCCAGTAGTTTTACCGGGACAGGCTACGAGCAGTACTTC. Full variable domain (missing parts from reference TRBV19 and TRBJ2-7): DGGITQSPKYLFRKEGQNVTLSCEQNLNHDAMYWYRQDPGQGLRLIYYSQIVNDFQKGDIAEGYSVSREKKESFPLTVTSAQKNPTAFYLCASSFTGTGYEQYFGPGTRLTVT.